The 11 T cell receptor beta chains in this list originate from one sample, sequenced in a study of cytotoxic CD8 clonotypes in ibrutinib-treated CLL. Produced via immunoSEQ multiplex PCR; TCRdb's table is partial and in-frame only. This sample has about 200,000 clones; more than 70% occur once, and the top ten carry 9.5% to 12%. Sequencing was performed on PBMCs, taken after 12 months of ibrutinib treatment. These receptor sequences come from a human donor with chronic lymphocytic leukemia.

This chain uses TRBV12-2 with TRBJ1-2; TRBD1 is the table's D call, not checked against the DNA. TRBV12-2 is tagged as a pseudogene. The CDR3 loop spans 14 amino acids. This CDR3 is CASRPETAHYGYTF. The CDR3 coding sequence is TGTGCAAGTCGCCCTGAGACAGCACACTATGGCTACACCTTC.

The chain carries TRBV7-3 and TRBJ1-1, with D unclear. Germline V CDR1 and CDR2: SGHTA, FQGTGA. CDR3 length equals 14 residues. V gave up 5 bases and J gave up 8 bases, with 18 bases separating them. In nucleotides, the CDR3 is TGTGCCAGCAGCCCCAGGTACCAGTCGGGGGAAGCTTTCTTT. It is translated as CASSPRYQSGEAFF.

The chain carries TRBV2 and TRBJ2-1; D is uncertain. CDR1 and CDR2 (germline): SNHLY, FYNNEI. The CDR3 is 15 amino acids. Trimming removed 2 bases at V and 0 bases at J, with 8 bases between. The CDR3 reads CASSELSSSYNEQFF. The DNA of the CDR3 is TGTGCCAGCAGTGAACTGAGCAGCTCCTACAATGAGCAGTTCTTC.

V usage is TRBV11-2 and J usage is TRBJ2-7, with D possibly matching TRBD2 (6 bases). The CDR3 contains 15 residues. Germline V gene sequence: CDR1 SGHAT, CDR2 FQNNGV. V was pared by 4 bases and J by 6 bases, with 19 bases between. The CDR3 sequence: CASSSTQGRGIEQYF. The CDR3 DNA sequence: TGTGCCAGCAGCTCCACCCAGGGTCGGGGGATCGAGCAGTACTTC.

J is TRBJ2-2 and V is TRBV5-1; D is undetermined. The CDR3 sequence is 12 residues long. Per the germline V gene, CDR1 is SGHRS and CDR2 is YFSETQ. V was shortened by 2 bases and J by 4 bases, with 3 bases between the two germline ends. CDR3 region: CASSFGTGELFF. The CDR3 coding sequence is TGCGCCAGCAGCTTTGGCACCGGGGAGCTGTTTTTT.

The V call is TRBV4-1, the J call TRBJ1-1, with D uncertain. From germline, CDR1 is MGHRA and CDR2 YSYEKL. The CDR3 contains 13 residues. The V end was cut by 0 bases, the J end by 4 bases, with 6 bases between. CDR3 amino acids: CASSQDWGTEAFF. Written as DNA, the CDR3 is TGCGCCAGCAGCCAAGATTGGGGCACTGAAGCTTTCTTT.

As DNA, the CDR3 is TGTGCCAGCAGTGGGGCTCGGACGCCGAGCACAGATACGCAGTATTTT. It encodes CASSGARTPSTDTQYF. The rearrangement links TRBV6-1 to TRBJ2-3; D is unresolved. Trimming left V 4 bases short and J 0 bases short, with 14 bases between. Per the germline V gene, CDR1 is MNHNS and CDR2 is SASEGT. The CDR3 is 16 residues long.

The chain has TRBV2 and TRBJ1-1, with D hard to call. Per the germline V gene, CDR1 is SNHLY and CDR2 is FYNNEI. Trimming took off 7 bases at V and 4 bases at J, with 10 bases between the two ends. The CDR3 totals 12 residues. CDR3 residues: CASMIGPTEAFF. The CDR3 region has the DNA TGTGCCAGCATGATTGGCCCCACTGAAGCTTTCTTT. The full variable domain, with the rest looked up from reference TRBV2 and TRBJ1-1, is EPEVTQTPSHQVTQMGQEVILRCVPISNHLYFYWYRQILGQKVEFLVSFYNNEISEKSEIFDDQFSVERPDGSNFTLKIRSTKLEDSAMYFCASMIGPTEAFFGQGTRLTVV.

V and J are TRBV5-1 and TRBJ1-1; D not resolved. Germline assignment: CDR1 SGHRS and CDR2 YFSETQ. The CDR3 length is 13 residues. The germline V and J ends were trimmed by 2 bases and 0 bases, with 5 bases remaining between them. CDR3 amino acids: CASSLGVNTEAFF. The CDR3 DNA reads as TGCGCCAGCAGCTTAGGTGTGAACACTGAAGCTTTCTTT.

The chain joins TRBV11-3 to TRBJ2-2; D not resolved. Germline CDR1 and CDR2: SGHNT and YENEEA. The V gene lost 5 bases and the J gene lost 3 bases, with 7 bases spanning the gap. The CDR3 has 13 residues. In DNA, the CDR3 is TGTGCCAGCAGCCTCGATTACACCGGGGAGCTGTTTTTT. This sequence encodes CASSLDYTGELFF.

The V and J genes are TRBV10-2 and TRBJ2-7, with TRBD2 as a possible D gene (6 bases). The V gene's germline CDR1 is WSHSY and CDR2 SAAADI. The CDR3 totals 17 residues. The V end lost 3 bases, the J end lost 0 bases, and 18 bases lay between the germline ends. The CDR3: CASSDLAGTALSYEQYF. CDR3 sequence (DNA): TGCGCCAGCAGTGACCTGGCGGGGACCGCCCTCTCCTACGAGCAGTACTTC.